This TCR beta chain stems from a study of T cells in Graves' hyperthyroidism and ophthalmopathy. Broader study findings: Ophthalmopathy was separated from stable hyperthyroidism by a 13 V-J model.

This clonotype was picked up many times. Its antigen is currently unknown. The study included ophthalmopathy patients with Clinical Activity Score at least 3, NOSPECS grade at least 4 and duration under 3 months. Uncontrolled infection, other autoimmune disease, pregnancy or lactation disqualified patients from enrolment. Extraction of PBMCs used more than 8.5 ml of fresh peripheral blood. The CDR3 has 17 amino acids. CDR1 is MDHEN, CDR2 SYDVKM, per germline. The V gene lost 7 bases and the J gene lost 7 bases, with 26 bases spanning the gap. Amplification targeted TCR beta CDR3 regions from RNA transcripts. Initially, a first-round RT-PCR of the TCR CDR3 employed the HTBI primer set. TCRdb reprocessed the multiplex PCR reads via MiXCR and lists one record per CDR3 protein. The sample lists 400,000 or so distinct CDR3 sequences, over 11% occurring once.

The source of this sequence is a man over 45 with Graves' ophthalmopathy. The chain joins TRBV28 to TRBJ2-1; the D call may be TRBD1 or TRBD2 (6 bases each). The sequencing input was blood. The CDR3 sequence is CASITIGGKGGTNEQFF. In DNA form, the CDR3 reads TGTGCCAGCATCACCATTGGGGGGAAAGGGGGAACGAATGAGCAGTTCTTC.